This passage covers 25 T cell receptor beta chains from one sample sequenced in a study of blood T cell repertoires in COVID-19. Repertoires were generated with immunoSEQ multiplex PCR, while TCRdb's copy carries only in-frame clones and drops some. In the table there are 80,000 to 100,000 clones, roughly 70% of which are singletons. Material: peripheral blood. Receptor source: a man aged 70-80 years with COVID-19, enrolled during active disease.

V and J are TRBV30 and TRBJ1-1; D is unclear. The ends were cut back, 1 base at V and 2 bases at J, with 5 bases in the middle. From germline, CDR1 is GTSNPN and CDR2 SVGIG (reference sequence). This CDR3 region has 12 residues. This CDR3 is CAWSGINTEAFF. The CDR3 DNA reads TGTGCCTGGAGTGGTATAAACACTGAAGCTTTCTTT.

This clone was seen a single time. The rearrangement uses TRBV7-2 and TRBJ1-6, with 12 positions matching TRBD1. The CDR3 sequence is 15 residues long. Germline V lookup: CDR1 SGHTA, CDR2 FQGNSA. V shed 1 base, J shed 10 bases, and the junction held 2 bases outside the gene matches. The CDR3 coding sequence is TGTGCCAGCAGCTTAGGGGACAGGGGGCAATCACCCCTCCACTTT. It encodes CASSLGDRGQSPLHF.

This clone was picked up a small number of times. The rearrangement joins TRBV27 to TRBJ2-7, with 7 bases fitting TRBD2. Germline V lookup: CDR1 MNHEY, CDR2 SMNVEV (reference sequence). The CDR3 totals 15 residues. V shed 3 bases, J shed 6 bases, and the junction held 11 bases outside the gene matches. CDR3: CASSFGGSGRAEQYF. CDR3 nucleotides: TGTGCCAGCAGTTTCGGTGGTAGCGGGCGCGCCGAGCAGTACTTC.

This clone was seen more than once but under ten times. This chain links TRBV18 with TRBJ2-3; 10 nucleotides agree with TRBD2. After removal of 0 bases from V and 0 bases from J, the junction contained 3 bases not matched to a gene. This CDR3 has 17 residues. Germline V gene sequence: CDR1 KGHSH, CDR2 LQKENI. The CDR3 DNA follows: TGTGCCAGCTCACCACCGGGACTAGCGCCAAGCACAGATACGCAGTATTTT. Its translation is CASSPPGLAPSTDTQYF.

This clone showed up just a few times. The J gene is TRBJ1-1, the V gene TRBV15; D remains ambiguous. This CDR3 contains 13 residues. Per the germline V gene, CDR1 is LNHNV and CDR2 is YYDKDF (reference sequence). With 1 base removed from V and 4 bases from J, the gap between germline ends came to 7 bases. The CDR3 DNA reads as TGTGCCACCAGCAGAGCTAGCGGCACTGAAGCTTTCTTT. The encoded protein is CATSRASGTEAFF.

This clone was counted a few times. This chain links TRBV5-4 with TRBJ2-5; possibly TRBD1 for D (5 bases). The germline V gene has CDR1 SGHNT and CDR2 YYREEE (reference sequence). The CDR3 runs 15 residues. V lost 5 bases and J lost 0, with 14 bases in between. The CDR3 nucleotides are TGTGCCAGCAGTTCAGAAGGGGTGTACCAAGAGACCCAGTACTTC. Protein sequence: CASSSEGVYQETQYF. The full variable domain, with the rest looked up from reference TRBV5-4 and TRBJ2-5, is ETGVTQSPTHLIKTRGQQVTLRCSSQSGHNTVSWYQQALGQGPQFIFQYYREEENGRGNFPPRFSGLQFPNYSSELNVNALELDDSALYLCASSSEGVYQETQYFGPGTRLLVL.

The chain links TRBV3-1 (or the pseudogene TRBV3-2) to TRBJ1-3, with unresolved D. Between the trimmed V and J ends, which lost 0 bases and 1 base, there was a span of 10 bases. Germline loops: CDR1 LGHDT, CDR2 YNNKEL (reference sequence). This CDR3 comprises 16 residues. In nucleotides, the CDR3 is TGTGCCAGCAGCCAAGATTATTCGAGATCTGGAAACACCATATATTTT. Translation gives CASSQDYSRSGNTIYF.

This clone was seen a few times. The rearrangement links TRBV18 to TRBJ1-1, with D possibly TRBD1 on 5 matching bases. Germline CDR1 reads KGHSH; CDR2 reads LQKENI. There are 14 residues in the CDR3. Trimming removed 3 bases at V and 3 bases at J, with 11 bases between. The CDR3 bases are TGTGCCAGCTCACCCGTGGGAGGGGACACTGAAGCTTTCTTT. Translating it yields CASSPVGGDTEAFF.

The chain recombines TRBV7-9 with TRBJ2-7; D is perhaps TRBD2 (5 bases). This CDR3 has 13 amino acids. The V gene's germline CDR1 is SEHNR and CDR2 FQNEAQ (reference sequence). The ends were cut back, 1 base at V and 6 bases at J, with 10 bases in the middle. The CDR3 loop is CASSLGGPREQYF. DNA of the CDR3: TGTGCCAGCAGCTTAGGAGGGCCGCGCGAGCAGTACTTC.

CDR3 sequence reads: CSARSGDTQYF. The CDR3 region has the DNA TGCAGTGCTAGGAGCGGAGATACGCAGTATTTT. The J gene is TRBJ2-3, the V gene TRBV20-1, with D perhaps TRBD2 (5 bases). Germline V lookup: CDR1 DFQATT, CDR2 SNEGSKA (reference sequence). CDR3 length: 11 amino acids. Between the trimmed V and J ends, which lost 3 bases and 5 bases, there was a span of 6 bases.

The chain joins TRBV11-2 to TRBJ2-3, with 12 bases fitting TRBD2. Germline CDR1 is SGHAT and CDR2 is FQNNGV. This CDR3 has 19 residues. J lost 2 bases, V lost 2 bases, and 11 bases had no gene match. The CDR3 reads CASSLRRTSGTSATDTQYF. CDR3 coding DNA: TGTGCCAGCAGCTTACGTCGGACTAGCGGGACAAGTGCCACAGATACGCAGTATTTT.

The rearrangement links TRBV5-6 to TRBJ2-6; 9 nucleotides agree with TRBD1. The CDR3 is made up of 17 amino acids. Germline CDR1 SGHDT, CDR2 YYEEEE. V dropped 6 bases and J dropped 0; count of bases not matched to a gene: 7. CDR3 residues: CASNWGTGSSGANVLTF. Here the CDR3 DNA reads TGTGCCAGCAACTGGGGGACAGGGAGCTCTGGGGCCAACGTCCTGACTTTC.

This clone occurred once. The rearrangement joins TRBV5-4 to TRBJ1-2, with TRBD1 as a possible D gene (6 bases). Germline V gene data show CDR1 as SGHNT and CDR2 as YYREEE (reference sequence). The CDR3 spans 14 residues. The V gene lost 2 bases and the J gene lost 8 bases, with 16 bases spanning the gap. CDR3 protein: CASSLDRRPGGYTF. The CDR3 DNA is TGTGCCAGCAGCTTAGACAGGAGGCCTGGCGGCTACACCTTC.

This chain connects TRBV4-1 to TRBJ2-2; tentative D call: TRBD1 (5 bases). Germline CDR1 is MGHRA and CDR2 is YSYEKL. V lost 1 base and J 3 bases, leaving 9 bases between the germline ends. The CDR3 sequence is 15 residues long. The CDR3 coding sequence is TGCGCCAGCAGCCAAGTAGGGGTTTACACCGGGGAGCTGTTTTTT. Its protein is CASSQVGVYTGELFF.

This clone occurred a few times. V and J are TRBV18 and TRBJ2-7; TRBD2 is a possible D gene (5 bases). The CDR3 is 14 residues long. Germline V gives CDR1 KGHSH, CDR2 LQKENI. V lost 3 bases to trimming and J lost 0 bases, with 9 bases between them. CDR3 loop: CASSPGGGSYEQYF. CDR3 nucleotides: TGTGCCAGCTCACCCGGAGGCGGCTCCTACGAGCAGTACTTC.

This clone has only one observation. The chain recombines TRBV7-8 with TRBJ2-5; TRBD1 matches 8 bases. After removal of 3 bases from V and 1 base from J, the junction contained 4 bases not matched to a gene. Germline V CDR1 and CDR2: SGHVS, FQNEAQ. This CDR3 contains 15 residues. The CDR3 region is CASSFQDRAQETQYF. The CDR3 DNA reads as TGTGCCAGCAGCTTCCAGGACAGGGCCCAAGAGACCCAGTACTTC. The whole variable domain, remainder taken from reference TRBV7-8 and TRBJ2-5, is GAGVSQSPRYKVAKRGQDVALRCDPISGHVSLFWYQQALGQGPEFLTYFQNEAQLDKSGLPSDRFFAERPEGSVSTLKIQRTQQEDSAVYLCASSFQDRAQETQYFGPGTRLLVL.

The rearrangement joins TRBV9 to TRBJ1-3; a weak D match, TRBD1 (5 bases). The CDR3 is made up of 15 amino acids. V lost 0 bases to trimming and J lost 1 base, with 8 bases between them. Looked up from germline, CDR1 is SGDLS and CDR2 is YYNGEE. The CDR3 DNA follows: TGTGCCAGCAGCGTAGGGGCAGGGTCTGGAAACACCATATATTTT. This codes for CASSVGAGSGNTIYF.

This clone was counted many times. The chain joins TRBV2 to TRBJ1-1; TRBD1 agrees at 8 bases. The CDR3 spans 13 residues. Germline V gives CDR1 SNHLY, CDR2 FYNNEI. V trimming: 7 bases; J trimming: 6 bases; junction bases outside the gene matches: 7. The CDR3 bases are TGTGCCAGCAAGTTAGGACAGGGATCTGAAGCTTTCTTT. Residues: CASKLGQGSEAFF.

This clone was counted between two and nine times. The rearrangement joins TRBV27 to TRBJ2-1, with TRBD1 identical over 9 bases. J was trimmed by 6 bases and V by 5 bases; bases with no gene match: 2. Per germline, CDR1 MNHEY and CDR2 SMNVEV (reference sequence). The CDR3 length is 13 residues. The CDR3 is CASSTGQGNEQFF. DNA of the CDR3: TGTGCCAGCAGTACGGGACAGGGCAATGAGCAGTTCTTC.

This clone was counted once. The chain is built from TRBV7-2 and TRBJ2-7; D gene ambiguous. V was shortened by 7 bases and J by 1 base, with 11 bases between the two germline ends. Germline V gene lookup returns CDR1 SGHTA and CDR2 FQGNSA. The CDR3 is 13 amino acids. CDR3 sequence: CASTPPSSYEQYF. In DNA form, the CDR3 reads TGTGCCAGCACCCCCCCGAGTTCCTACGAGCAGTACTTC.

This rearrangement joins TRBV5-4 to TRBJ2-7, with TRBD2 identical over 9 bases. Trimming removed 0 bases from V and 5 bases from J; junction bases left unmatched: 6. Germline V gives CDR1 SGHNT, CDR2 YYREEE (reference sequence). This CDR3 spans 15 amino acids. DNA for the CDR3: TGTGCCAGCAGCTTGGCCGGGACTAGCTTCCACGAGCAGTACTTC. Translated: CASSLAGTSFHEQYF.

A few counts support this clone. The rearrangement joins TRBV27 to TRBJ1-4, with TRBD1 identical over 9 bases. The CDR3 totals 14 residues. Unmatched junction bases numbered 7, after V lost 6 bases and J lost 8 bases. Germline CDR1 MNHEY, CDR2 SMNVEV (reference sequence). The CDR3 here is CASSAGGTGEKLFF. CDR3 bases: TGTGCCAGCAGCGCCGGGGGGACAGGGGAAAAACTGTTTTTT. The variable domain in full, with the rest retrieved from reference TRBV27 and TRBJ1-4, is EAQVTQNPRYLITVTGKKLTVTCSQNMNHEYMSWYRQDPGLGLRQIYYSMNVEVTDKGDVPEGYKVSRKEKRNFPLILESPSPNQTSLYFCASSAGGTGEKLFFGSGTQLSVL.

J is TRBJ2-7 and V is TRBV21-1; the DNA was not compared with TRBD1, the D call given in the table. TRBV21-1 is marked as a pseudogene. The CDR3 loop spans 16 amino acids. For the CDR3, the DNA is TGTGCCAGCAGCAACCTAGGACAGGGGGTTTACTACGAGCAGTACTTC. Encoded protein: CASSNLGQGVYYEQYF.

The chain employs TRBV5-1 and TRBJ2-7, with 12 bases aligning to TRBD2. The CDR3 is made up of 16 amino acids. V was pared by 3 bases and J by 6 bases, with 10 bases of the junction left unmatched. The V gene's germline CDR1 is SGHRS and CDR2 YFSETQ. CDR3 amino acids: CASSSTPGLAGPEQYF. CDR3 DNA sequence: TGCGCCAGCAGCTCTACCCCGGGACTAGCGGGTCCCGAGCAGTACTTC.

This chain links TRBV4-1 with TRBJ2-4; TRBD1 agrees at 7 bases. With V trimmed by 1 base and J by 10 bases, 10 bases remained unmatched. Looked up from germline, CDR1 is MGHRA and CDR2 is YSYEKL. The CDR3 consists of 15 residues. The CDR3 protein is CASSQVPGQMGIQYF. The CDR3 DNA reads TGCGCCAGCAGCCAAGTCCCGGGACAGATGGGGATTCAGTACTTC.